Listed below are T cell receptor beta chains from one sample, sequenced in a study of cytomegalovirus exposure and HLA in healthy donors. Method: immunoSEQ multiplex PCR; TCRdb's copy keeps in-frame clones and lacks some. The repertoire has fewer than 200,000 clones, about 80% of them found once; the top ten carry approximately 1.3%. The sequenced material came from PBMCs. These receptors came from a man aged 30 to 45 in good health and CMV-seronegative. Both conserved end residues are trimmed from each CDR3. Clone size, where shown, is once, few, many, or a class for clones that have expanded.

CDR3 length | V gene | clone size | CDR3 protein
14 | TRBV4-1 | NA | ASSQEGRAGPYEQY
15 | TRBV15 | NA | ATSRDMAGLLTGELF
13 | TRBV11-1 | NA | ASSSTGTGTYEQY
11 | TRBV29-1 | NA | SVAGGQTYEQY
13 | TRBV6-6 | NA | ASSYPTGVRETQY
12 | TRBV10-1 | NA | ASSEDRAFTEAF
12 | TRBV5-1 | NA | ASSFTGPNEKLF
13 | TRBV30 | NA | ACRGASSYNSPLH
11 | TRBV7-9 | NA | ASSSAGPYEQY
9 | TRBV30 | NA | AWNQGNEQF
16 | TRBV19 | NA | ASSNAPGTGYSNQPQH
11 | TRBV30 | NA | AWSSLAGDSQY
14 | TRBV11-3 | NA | ASSLRQELYTGELF
11 | TRBV30 | NA | AGLAGGSREQY
13 | TRBV6-9 | once | ASSLLGGLYTEAF
15 | TRBV4-3 | NA | ASSQDPGRDSTDTQY
10 | TRBV10-3 | NA | AISDRADTQY
14 | TRBV28 | NA | ASSGADTRNSYEQY
11 | TRBV30 | few | ASRHSGGNTIY
10 | TRBV7-2 | NA | ASSLGQGGAF
15 | TRBV5-1 | once | ASSLGQGGFNTGELF
10 | TRBV25-1 | NA | ASSGQTYEQY
13 | TRBV2 | NA | ASSGSGTSQETQY
13 | TRBV7-2 | NA | ASSLGQGSGNTIY
11 | TRBV5-6 | NA | ASSLAGQGTQY
11 | TRBV7-3 | few | ASSLYSQAEAF
13 | TRBV18 | once | ASSPLGGDYNEQF
9 | TRBV29-1 | NA | SVQYDYEQY
11 | TRBV2 | NA | ASSVTTYNEQF
13 | TRBV4-3 | NA | ASSPNEKLNYGYT
10 | TRBV28 | NA | ASSLSSGSQY
15 | TRBV5-1 | NA | ASSLGTGVISGNTIY
12 | TRBV18 | NA | ASSPAEGSRGYT
11 | TRBV5-6 | once | ASSLGQRFGYT
14 | TRBV30 | few | AWSGGRAFSNQPQH
14 | TRBV19 | NA | ASSTRTGGGPGELF
13 | TRBV9 | NA | ASSVATGGGTEAF
12 | TRBV4-1 | NA | ASSHAGVGTEAF
14 | TRBV6-5 | NA | ASSFLTSGGGNEQF
11 | TRBV4-3 | NA | ASSQTGLALQY
14 | TRBV7-6 | NA | ASSLELRGGRETQY
14 | TRBV4-1 | NA | ASSQVDLISYNEQF
11 | TRBV30 | NA | AWARGGAYGYT
13 | TRBV30 | NA | AWSVGGGAPDTQY
12 | TRBV6-5 | NA | ASRDASGKNIQY